This T cell receptor (beta chain) comes out of a study of early T cells in non-severe SARS-CoV-2 infection. This clonotype showed up many times. TCRdb reanalysed the 5' RACE reads using MiXCR and keeps one entry per CDR3 protein. The sample includes tens of thousands of distinct CDR3 sequences, about 9.1% of them seen just once. Germline V gene lookup returns CDR1 SGHDT and CDR2 YYEEEE. Deletions cut 0 bases from V and 9 bases from J, with 15 bases between. The CDR3 length is 14 residues. Material: whole blood. The sequence was collected from an adult who was a healthcare worker with PCR-confirmed SARS-CoV-2 infection or an uninfected control (not recorded which). The gene calls are TRBV5-6 and TRBJ1-1; tentatively, D is TRBD1 (5 bases). The CDR3 sequence is CASSLGYWGPKAFF. The CDR3 nucleotides read TGTGCCAGCAGCTTGGGTTATTGGGGACCTAAAGCTTTCTTT. Full variable domain (remainder filled in from reference TRBV5-6 and TRBJ1-1): DAGVTQSPTHLIKTRGQQVTLRCSPKSGHDTVSWYQQALGQGPQFIFQYYEEEERQRGNFPDRFSGHQFPNYSSELNVNALLLGDSALYLCASSLGYWGPKAFFGQGTRLTVV.